The 26 T cell receptor beta chains presented below share a single source sample, sequenced in a study of a mutant IDH1 vaccine in newly diagnosed glioma. Time point indicated: week 47, end of study. Doses of 300 ug of mutant IDH1 20-mer peptide were given with topical imiquimod. These receptors' antigens are unknown. Clones were read by immunoSEQ multiplex PCR, and TCRdb kept only the in-frame ones, dropping some. Of fewer than 45,000 clones listed, around 82% were seen once; the top ten hold roughly a sixth. Sequenced material: PBMCs, taken from a glioma patient whose treatment included an IDH1 peptide vaccine. The receptors come from a man aged 18-30 years with glioma. Some clones in this sample may be carry-over from other donors' samples.

This clone occurred a few times. This chain connects TRBV21-1 to TRBJ1-1. TRBV21-1 is a pseudogene segment. CDR3 length: 14 residues. The chain's CDR3 is CASTGLKPNTEAFF. The CDR3 coding sequence is TGTGCCAGCACCGGCCTCAAGCCCAACACTGAAGCTTTCTTT.

The rearrangement uses TRBV7-2 and TRBJ1-5; 10 bases fit TRBD1. Germline CDR1 and CDR2: SGHTA and FQGNSA. The CDR3 consists of 17 residues. V was clipped by 0 bases and J by 7 bases; unmatched bases: 9. The CDR3 loop reads CASSLAGQGFRGQPQHF. CDR3 in DNA: TGTGCCAGCAGCTTAGCGGGACAGGGGTTCCGCGGACAGCCCCAGCATTTT.

This chain uses TRBV6-5 with TRBJ1-5, with D maybe TRBD1 (5 bases). In germline, CDR1 is MNHEY, CDR2 SVGAGI. V gave up 5 bases and J gave up 2 bases, with 13 bases separating them. CDR3 length: 15 amino acids. CDR3 nucleotide sequence: TGTGCCAGCAGTCCCAGGGCTGGGGGCAATCAGCCCCAGCATTTT. Translation: CASSPRAGGNQPQHF.

The CDR3 region has the DNA TGTGCCAGCAGTCCCGGGACACCGAACACTGAAGCTTTCTTT. Its translation is CASSPGTPNTEAFF. The V gene is TRBV5-4, the J gene TRBJ1-1, with a possible D match to TRBD1 (6 bases). This CDR3 has 14 residues. Germline V gene sequence: CDR1 SGHNT, CDR2 YYREEE (reference sequence). V gave up 5 bases and J gave up 1 base, with 12 bases separating them.

This clone occurred a few times. The chain recombines TRBV9 with TRBJ1-2; 10 bases map to TRBD1. Losses at the gene ends were 4 bases for V and 4 bases for J; bases not matched to a gene: 10. From germline, CDR1 is SGDLS and CDR2 YYNGEE. This CDR3 is 16 amino acids long. As DNA, the CDR3 is TGTGCCAGCAGCTACCGGGGGACAGGGGTTACCTATGGCTACACCTTC. Residues: CASSYRGTGVTYGYTF.

This clone was counted between two and nine times. V usage is TRBV2 and J usage is TRBJ1-2, with 7 bases matching TRBD1. The CDR3 extends over 16 amino acids. CDR1 and CDR2 from the germline V gene are SNHLY and FYNNEI. The V segment lost 3 bases and the J segment 6 bases; nucleotides outside the gene matches: 13. The DNA of the CDR3 is TGTGCCAGCAGTGACCTAAGACAGGGACCGGTTGATGGCTACACCTTC. It translates to CASSDLRQGPVDGYTF.

The V call is TRBV4-3, the J call TRBJ1-2; no definite D call. The germline CDR1 and CDR2 sequences are LGHNA and YSLEER. CDR3 length equals 13 residues. Trimming pared 5 bases from V and 8 bases from J, leaving 15 bases between. This chain's CDR3 is CASSFLTYEGYTF. DNA of the CDR3: TGCGCCAGCAGCTTCCTGACGTACGAAGGCTACACCTTC.

The V and J genes are TRBV5-1 and TRBJ2-7; no clear D. CDR3 length: 13 amino acids. Germline loops: CDR1 SGHRS, CDR2 YFSETQ. V was cut by 3 bases and J by 3 bases, with 10 bases left in between. This CDR3 is CASSSDPGYEQYF. CDR3 DNA sequence: TGCGCCAGCAGCTCGGACCCAGGCTACGAGCAGTACTTC.

V is TRBV18 and J is TRBJ1-2, with D possibly TRBD1 on 6 matching bases. CDR1 is KGHSH, CDR2 LQKENI, per germline. CDR3 length: 14 amino acids. The V gene lost 3 bases and the J gene lost 0 bases, with 8 bases spanning the gap. This CDR3 is CASSPTGANYGYTF. The CDR3 bases are TGTGCCAGCTCACCGACAGGAGCTAACTATGGCTACACCTTC.

The rearrangement links TRBV7-9 to TRBJ1-1, with D unclear. The germline V and J ends were trimmed by 0 bases and 1 base, with 6 bases remaining between them. The CDR3 has 14 amino acids. Looked up from germline, CDR1 is SEHNR and CDR2 is FQNEAQ (reference sequence). CDR3 nucleotides: TGTGCCAGCAGCTTAGCGGGCCCGAACACTGAAGCTTTCTTT. Amino acids: CASSLAGPNTEAFF.

A single count supports this clone. J is TRBJ2-7 and V is TRBV7-2; TRBD2 aligns across 10 bases. Germline V gene sequence: CDR1 SGHTA, CDR2 FQGNSA. The trim removed 0 bases at V and 2 bases at J, leaving 10 bases unmatched. This CDR3 has 18 amino acids. The chain's CDR3 is CASSLAALAGFPTYEQYF. CDR3 in DNA: TGTGCCAGCAGCTTAGCGGCACTAGCGGGATTCCCTACCTACGAGCAGTACTTC.

The J gene is TRBJ1-5, the V gene TRBV5-5; D remains ambiguous. Germline V CDR1 and CDR2: SGHKS, YYEKEE (reference sequence). Trimming stripped 1 base from V and 0 bases from J, with 5 bases between. The CDR3 runs 14 residues. CDR3 sequence: CASSLRLSNQPQHF. CDR3 coding DNA: TGTGCCAGCAGCTTGCGGCTTAGCAATCAGCCCCAGCATTTT.

In its sample, this clone ranks as large. This sequence joins TRBV7-9 and TRBJ1-4; D is perhaps TRBD1 (6 bases). V lost 1 base and J lost 4, with 10 bases in between. This CDR3 has 15 residues. Germline V CDR1 and CDR2: SEHNR, FQNEAQ (reference sequence). CDR3 DNA: TGTGCCAGCAGCTTAGGGTCGGGACATAATGAAAAACTGTTTTTT. Translated, it gives CASSLGSGHNEKLFF. Drawing the rest from reference TRBV7-9 and TRBJ1-4, the complete variable domain is DTGVSQNPRHKITKRGQNVTFRCDPISEHNRLYWYRQTLGQGPEFLTYFQNEAQLEKSRLLSDRFSAERPKGSFSTLEIQRTEQGDSAMYLCASSLGSGHNEKLFFGSGTQLSVL.

The V gene is TRBV4-3, the J gene TRBJ1-4; 10 nucleotides agree with TRBD1. The germline V gene has CDR1 LGHNA and CDR2 YSLEER. The CDR3 is made up of 15 amino acids. V was pared by 1 base and J by 6 bases, with 2 bases of the junction left unmatched. In nucleotides, the CDR3 is TGCGCCAGCAGCCAAGGAGGGACAGGGGATGAAAAACTGTTTTTT. This codes for CASSQGGTGDEKLFF.

This clone was found once. This rearrangement joins TRBV5-6 to TRBJ2-7; 7 nucleotides align to TRBD1. CDR1 SGHDT and CDR2 YYEEEE come from the germline V gene. The V gene end was trimmed by 4 bases and the J gene end by 3 bases; junction bases not matched to a gene: 10. This CDR3 has 15 amino acids. DNA for the CDR3: TGTGCCAGCAGCAGAACAGGGGCCTCTATCTACGAGCAGTACTTC. The encoded protein is CASSRTGASIYEQYF.

The rearrangement uses TRBV25-1 and TRBJ2-5; 12 positions match TRBD1. CDR1 and CDR2 from the germline V gene are MGHDK and SYGVNS. J lost 4 bases, V lost 3 bases, and 3 bases had no gene match. This CDR3 contains 15 residues. The CDR3, as DNA: TGTGCCAGCAGTGATGGGACAGGGGGCAGAGAGACCCAGTACTTC. Translating it yields CASSDGTGGRETQYF.

The V gene is TRBV14, the J gene TRBJ2-3, with 12 bases lining up with TRBD1. This CDR3 is 16 amino acids long. The V gene end was trimmed by 4 bases and the J gene end by 0 bases; junction bases not matched to a gene: 2. Looked up from germline, CDR1 is SGHDN and CDR2 is FVKESK. CDR3 coding DNA: TGTGCCAGCAGCCGGGGGACAGGGGGCAGCACAGATACGCAGTATTTT. Its translation is CASSRGTGGSTDTQYF.

The J gene is TRBJ2-1, the V gene TRBV5-4; 9 bases align to TRBD2. Germline lookup yields CDR1 SGHNT and CDR2 YYREEE (reference sequence). The junction had 3 bases not matched to a gene; V was cut back by 4 bases and J by 1 base. CDR3 length equals 15 residues. The CDR3 is CASSRGLASYNEQFF. CDR3 in DNA: TGTGCCAGCAGCCGTGGACTAGCGTCCTACAATGAGCAGTTCTTC.

This clone was seen just once. The V call is TRBV13, the J call TRBJ1-1, with D tentatively TRBD1 (6 bases). The CDR3 runs to 16 residues. CDR1 and CDR2 from the germline V gene are PRHDT and FYEKMQ (reference sequence). V shed 2 bases and J shed 4 bases, with 17 bases lying between them. In DNA, the CDR3 is TGTGCCAGCAGCTTACGCGGGGGGCTCTTCGCCACTGAAGCTTTCTTT. Protein sequence: CASSLRGGLFATEAFF.

This clone was detected only a few times. This chain uses TRBV7-9 with TRBJ1-1, with 7 bases lining up with TRBD1. Germline V gene data show CDR1 as SEHNR and CDR2 as FQNEAQ (reference sequence). There are 14 residues in the CDR3. V lost 2 bases to trimming and J lost 5 bases; unmatched junction nucleotides: 5. CDR3 protein: CASSLWQGGTEAFF. The CDR3, as DNA: TGTGCCAGCAGCTTATGGCAGGGGGGGACTGAAGCTTTCTTT.

The rearrangement joins TRBV4-2 to TRBJ1-6; 9 bases fit TRBD1. J gave up 3 bases and V 4 bases, and 4 bases lay outside the gene matches. Germline-derived CDR1 and CDR2 are LGHNA and YNFKEQ. This CDR3 is 16 amino acids long. The CDR3 here is CASSPWDRDYNSPLHF. CDR3 sequence (DNA): TGTGCCAGCAGCCCCTGGGACAGGGACTATAATTCACCCCTCCACTTT.

The chain employs TRBV6-5 and TRBJ1-2, with 12 bases aligning to TRBD1. V was clipped by 6 bases and J by 7 bases; unmatched bases: 3. The CDR3 has 13 residues. Germline loops: CDR1 MNHEY, CDR2 SVGAGI. The CDR3 DNA reads TGTGCCAGCAGGGGACAGGGGGCGAGTGGCTACACCTTC. Translating gives CASRGQGASGYTF.

In this sample, this clone turned up a few times. The CDR3: CASSVVTSGEAFF. The DNA of the CDR3 is TGTGCCAGCAGCGTAGTAACCTCGGGTGAAGCTTTCTTT. The chain employs TRBV9 and TRBJ1-1; unclear D gene. The germline V gene has CDR1 SGDLS and CDR2 YYNGEE. Trimming removed 0 bases from V and 7 bases from J, with 10 bases in between. The CDR3 loop spans 13 amino acids.

The chain joins TRBV7-9 to TRBJ2-1; tentative D call: TRBD1 (6 bases). The CDR3 sequence is 17 residues long. Germline V lookup: CDR1 SEHNR, CDR2 FQNEAQ (reference sequence). Trimming took 5 bases from V and 0 from J, leaving 17 bases between them. CDR3 bases: TGTGCCAGCAGCACACCGACAGGTCCCAGCTCCTACAATGAGCAGTTCTTC. It yields the protein CASSTPTGPSSYNEQFF.

The rearrangement uses TRBV4-1 and TRBJ2-6; D unclear. V lost 2 bases, J lost 0 bases, and 14 bases lay in between. The germline gives CDR1 MGHRA, CDR2 YSYEKL. CDR3 length: 18 residues. The CDR3 spells CASSQSRSSGSGANVLTF. As DNA, the CDR3 is TGCGCCAGCAGCCAAAGCAGGAGTTCGGGCTCTGGGGCCAACGTCCTGACTTTC.

This chain links TRBV11-2 with TRBJ1-5; maybe TRBD1 (5 bases). The CDR3 consists of 17 residues. V was trimmed by 3 bases and J by 0 bases, leaving 15 bases between them. Per germline, CDR1 SGHAT and CDR2 FQNNGV. CDR3 sequence (DNA): TGTGCCAGCAGCTTGGGGACGGGAGGCTATAGCAATCAGCCCCAGCATTTT. Its translation: CASSLGTGGYSNQPQHF.